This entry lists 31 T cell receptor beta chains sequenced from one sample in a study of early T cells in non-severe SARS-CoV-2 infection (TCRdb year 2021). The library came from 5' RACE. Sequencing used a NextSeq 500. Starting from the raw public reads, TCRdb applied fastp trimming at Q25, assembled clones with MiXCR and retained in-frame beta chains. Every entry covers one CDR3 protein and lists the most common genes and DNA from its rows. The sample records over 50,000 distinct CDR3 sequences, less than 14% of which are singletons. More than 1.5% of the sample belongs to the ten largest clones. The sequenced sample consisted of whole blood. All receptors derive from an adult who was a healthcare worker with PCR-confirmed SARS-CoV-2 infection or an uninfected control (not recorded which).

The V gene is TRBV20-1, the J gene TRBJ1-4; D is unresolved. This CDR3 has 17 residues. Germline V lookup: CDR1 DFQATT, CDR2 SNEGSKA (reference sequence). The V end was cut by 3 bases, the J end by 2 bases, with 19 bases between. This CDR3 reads CSARPLAGSRTNEKLFF. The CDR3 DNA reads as TGCAGTGCTAGGCCTCTGGCAGGATCGAGGACTAATGAAAAACTGTTTTTT.

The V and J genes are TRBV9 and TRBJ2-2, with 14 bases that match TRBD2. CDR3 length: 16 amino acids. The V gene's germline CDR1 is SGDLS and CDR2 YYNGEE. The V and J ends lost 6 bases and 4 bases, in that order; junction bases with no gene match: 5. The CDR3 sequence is CASTLGLAGGTGELFF. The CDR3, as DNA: TGTGCCAGCACCCTCGGACTAGCGGGGGGCACCGGGGAGCTGTTTTTT.

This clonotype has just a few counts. CDR3 DNA: TGTGCCAGCAGCGCGACCTACGAGCAGTACTTC. Encoded protein: CASSATYEQYF. This chain joins TRBV7-2 and TRBJ2-7; no clear D. Trimming removed 5 bases at V and 2 bases at J, with 4 bases between. The CDR3 totals 11 residues. Germline CDR1 SGHTA, CDR2 FQGNSA.

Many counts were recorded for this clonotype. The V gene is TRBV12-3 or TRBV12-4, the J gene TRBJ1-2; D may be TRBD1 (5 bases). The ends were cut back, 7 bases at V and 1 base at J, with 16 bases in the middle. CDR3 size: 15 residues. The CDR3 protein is CASTTFQGRNYGYTF. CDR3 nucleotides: TGTGCCAGCACCACGTTCCAGGGTCGTAACTATGGCTACACCTTC.

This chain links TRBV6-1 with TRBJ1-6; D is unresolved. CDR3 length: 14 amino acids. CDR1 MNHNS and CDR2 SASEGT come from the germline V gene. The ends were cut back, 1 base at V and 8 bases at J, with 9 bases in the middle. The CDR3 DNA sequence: TGTGCCAGCAGTGAAGTTTCCCGGGATTCACCCCTCCACTTT. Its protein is CASSEVSRDSPLHF.

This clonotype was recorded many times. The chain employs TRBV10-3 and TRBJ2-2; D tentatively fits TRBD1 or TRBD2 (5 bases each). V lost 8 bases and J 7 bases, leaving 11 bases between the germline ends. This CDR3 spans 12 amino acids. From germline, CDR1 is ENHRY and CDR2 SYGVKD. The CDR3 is CAIGRGDGELFF. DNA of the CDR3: TGTGCCATCGGTCGAGGGGACGGGGAGCTGTTTTTT.

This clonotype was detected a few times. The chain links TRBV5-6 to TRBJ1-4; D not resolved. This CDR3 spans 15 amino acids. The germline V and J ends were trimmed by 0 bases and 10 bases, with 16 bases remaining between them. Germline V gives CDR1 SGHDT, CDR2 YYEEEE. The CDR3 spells CASSLEGITSGKLFF. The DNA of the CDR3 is TGTGCCAGCAGCTTGGAAGGCATTACGAGCGGAAAACTGTTTTTT.

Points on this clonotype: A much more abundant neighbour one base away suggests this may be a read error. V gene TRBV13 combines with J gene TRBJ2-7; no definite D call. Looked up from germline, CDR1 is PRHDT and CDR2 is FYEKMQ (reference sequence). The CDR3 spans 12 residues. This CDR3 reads CAGSSSSYEQYF. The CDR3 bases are TGTGCCGGCAGTTCGAGCTCCTACGAGCAGTACTTC.

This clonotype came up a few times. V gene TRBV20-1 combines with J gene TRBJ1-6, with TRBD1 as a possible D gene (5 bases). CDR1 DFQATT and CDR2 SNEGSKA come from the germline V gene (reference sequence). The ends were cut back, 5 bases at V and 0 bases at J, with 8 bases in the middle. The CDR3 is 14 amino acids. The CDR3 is CSARDGSYNSPLHF. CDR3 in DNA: TGCAGTGCTCGGGACGGCTCCTATAATTCACCCCTCCACTTT.

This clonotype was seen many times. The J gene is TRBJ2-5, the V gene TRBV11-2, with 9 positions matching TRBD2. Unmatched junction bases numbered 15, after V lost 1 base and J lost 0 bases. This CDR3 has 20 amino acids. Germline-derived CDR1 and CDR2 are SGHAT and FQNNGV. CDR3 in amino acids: CASSLAPPRGGATYQETQYF. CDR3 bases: TGTGCCAGCAGCTTAGCCCCCCCCCGCGGGGGGGCAACGTACCAAGAGACCCAGTACTTC. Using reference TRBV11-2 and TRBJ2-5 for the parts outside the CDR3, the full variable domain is EAGVAQSPRYKIIEKRQSVAFWCNPISGHATLYWYQQILGQGPKLLIQFQNNGVVDDSQLPKDRFSAERLKGVDSTLKIQPAKLEDSAVYLCASSLAPPRGGATYQETQYFGPGTRLLVL.

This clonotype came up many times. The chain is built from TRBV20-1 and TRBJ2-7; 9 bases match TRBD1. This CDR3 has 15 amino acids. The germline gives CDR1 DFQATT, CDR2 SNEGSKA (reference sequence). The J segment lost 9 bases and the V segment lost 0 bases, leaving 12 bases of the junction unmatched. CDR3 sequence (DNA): TGCAGTGCTAGAGATTTTGGGGGGACAGGGCTATGGCAGTACTTC. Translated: CSARDFGGTGLWQYF.

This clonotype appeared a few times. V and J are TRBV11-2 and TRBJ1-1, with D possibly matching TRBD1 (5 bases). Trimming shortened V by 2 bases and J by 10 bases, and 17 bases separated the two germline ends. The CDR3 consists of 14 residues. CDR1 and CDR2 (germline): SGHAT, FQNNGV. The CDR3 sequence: CASSLPGVGGVAFF. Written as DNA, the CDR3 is TGTGCCAGCAGCTTACCCGGGGTCGGAGGGGTAGCTTTCTTT.

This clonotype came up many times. CDR3 region: CASSLAEGNEQFF. The CDR3 DNA sequence: TGTGCCAGCAGTTTAGCCGAGGGGAATGAGCAGTTCTTC. The V and J genes are TRBV12-3 or TRBV12-4 and TRBJ2-1; the D gene could be TRBD1 or TRBD2 (5 bases each). The CDR3 runs 13 residues. Deletions cut 0 bases from V and 7 bases from J, with 7 bases between.

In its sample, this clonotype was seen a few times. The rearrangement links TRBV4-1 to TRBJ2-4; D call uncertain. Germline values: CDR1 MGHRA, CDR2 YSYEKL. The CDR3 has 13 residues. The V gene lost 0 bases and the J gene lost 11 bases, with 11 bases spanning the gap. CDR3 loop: CASSQDGSPFQYF. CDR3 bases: TGCGCCAGCAGCCAAGATGGCAGCCCCTTTCAGTACTTC.

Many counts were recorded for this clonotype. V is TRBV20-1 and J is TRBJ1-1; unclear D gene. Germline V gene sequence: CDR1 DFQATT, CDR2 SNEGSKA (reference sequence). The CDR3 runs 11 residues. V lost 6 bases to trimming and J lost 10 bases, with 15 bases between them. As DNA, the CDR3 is TGCAGTGCCAAGGAGCCTTTTAGAGCTTTCTTT. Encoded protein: CSAKEPFRAFF.

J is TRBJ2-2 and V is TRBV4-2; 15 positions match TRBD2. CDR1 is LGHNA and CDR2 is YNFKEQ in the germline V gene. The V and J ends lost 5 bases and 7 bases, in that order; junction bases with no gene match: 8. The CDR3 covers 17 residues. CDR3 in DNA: TGTGCCAGCAGCGCCGGACTAGCGGGGGGGCCTGACGGGGAGCTGTTTTTT. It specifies CASSAGLAGGPDGELFF.

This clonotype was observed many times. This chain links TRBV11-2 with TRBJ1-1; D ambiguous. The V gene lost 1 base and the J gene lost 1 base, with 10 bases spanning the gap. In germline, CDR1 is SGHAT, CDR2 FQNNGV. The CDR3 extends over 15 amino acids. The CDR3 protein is CASSLVVGGNTEAFF. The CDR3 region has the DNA TGTGCCAGCAGCTTAGTAGTTGGCGGGAACACTGAAGCTTTCTTT.

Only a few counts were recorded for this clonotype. The CDR3 DNA follows: TGCAGCGTCTATAGCACAGATACGCAGTATTTT. Protein: CSVYSTDTQYF. The chain combines TRBV29-1 with TRBJ2-3; the D is unclear. The length of the CDR3 is 11 residues. From germline, CDR1 is SQVTM and CDR2 ANQGSEA. Trimming left V 6 bases short and J 0 bases short, with 4 bases between.

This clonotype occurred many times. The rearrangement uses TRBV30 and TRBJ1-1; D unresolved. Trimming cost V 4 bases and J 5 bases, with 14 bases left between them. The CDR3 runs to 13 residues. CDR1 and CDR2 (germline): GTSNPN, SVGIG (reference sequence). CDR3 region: CAWKAGRKTEAFF. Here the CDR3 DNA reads TGTGCCTGGAAGGCAGGTAGAAAGACTGAAGCTTTCTTT. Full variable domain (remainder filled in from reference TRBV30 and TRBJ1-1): SQTIHQWPATLVQPVGSPLSLECTVEGTSNPNLYWYRQAAGRGLQLLFYSVGIGQISSEVPQNLSASRPQDRQFILSSKKLLLSDSGFYLCAWKAGRKTEAFFGQGTRLTVV.

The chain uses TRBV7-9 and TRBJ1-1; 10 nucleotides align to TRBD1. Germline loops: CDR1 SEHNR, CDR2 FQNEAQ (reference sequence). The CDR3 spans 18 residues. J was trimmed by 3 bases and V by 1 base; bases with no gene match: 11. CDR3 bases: TGTGCCAGCAGCTTAGTTGCCCGGGACAGGGGCTACTACACTGAAGCTTTCTTT. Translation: CASSLVARDRGYYTEAFF.

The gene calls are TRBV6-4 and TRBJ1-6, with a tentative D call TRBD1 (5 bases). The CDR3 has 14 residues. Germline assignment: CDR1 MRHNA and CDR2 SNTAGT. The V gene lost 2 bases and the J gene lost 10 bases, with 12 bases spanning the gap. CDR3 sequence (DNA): TGTGCCAGCAGTGACACCCTAGGGGAATCACCCCTCCACTTT. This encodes CASSDTLGESPLHF.

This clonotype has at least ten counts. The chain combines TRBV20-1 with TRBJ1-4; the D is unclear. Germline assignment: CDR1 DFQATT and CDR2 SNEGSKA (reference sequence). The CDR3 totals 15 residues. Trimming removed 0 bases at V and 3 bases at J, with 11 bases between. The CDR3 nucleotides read TGCAGTGCTAGAGATCTTCGGGCGTCTAATGAAAAACTGTTTTTT. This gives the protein CSARDLRASNEKLFF.

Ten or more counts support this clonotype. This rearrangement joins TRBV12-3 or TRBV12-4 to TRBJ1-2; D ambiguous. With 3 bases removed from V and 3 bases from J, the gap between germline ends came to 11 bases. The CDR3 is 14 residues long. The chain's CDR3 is CASSFPSNHYGYTF. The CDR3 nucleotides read TGTGCCAGCAGTTTTCCCAGCAACCACTATGGCTACACCTTC.

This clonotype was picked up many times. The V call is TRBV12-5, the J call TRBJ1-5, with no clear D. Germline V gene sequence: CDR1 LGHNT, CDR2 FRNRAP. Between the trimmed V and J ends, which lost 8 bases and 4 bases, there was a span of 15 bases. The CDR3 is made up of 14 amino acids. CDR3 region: CASTILSLNQPQHF. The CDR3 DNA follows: TGTGCTAGTACCATCCTCTCCCTAAATCAGCCCCAGCATTTT.

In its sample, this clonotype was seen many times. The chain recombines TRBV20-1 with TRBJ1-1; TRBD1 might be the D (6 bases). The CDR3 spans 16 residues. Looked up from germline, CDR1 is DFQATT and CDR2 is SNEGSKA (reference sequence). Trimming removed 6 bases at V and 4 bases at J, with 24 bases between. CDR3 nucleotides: TGCAGTGCCCCCCCACTCGGCAGGGGACGGTTCACTGAAGCTTTCTTT. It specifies CSAPPLGRGRFTEAFF.

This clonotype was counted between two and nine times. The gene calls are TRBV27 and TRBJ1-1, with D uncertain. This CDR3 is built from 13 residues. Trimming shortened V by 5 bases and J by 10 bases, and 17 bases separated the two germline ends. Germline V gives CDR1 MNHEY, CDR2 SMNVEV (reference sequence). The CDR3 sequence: CASSTRLRSPAFF. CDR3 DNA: TGTGCCAGCAGTACCCGTCTGCGCAGCCCAGCTTTCTTT.

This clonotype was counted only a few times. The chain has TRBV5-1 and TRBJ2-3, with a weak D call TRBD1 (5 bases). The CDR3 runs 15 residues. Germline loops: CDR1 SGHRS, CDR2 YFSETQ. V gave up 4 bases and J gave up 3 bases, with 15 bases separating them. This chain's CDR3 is CASSAGPLSTDTQYF. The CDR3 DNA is TGCGCCAGCAGCGCAGGGCCCTTGAGTACAGATACGCAGTATTTT.

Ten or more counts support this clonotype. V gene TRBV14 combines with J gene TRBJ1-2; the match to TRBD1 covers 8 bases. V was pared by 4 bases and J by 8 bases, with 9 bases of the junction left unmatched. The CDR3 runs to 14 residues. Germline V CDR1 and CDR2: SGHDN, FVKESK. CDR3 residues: CASSLRQGTGGYTF. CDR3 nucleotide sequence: TGTGCCAGCAGCCTCCGACAGGGGACGGGAGGCTACACCTTC. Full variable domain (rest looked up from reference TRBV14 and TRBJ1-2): EAGVTQFPSHSVIEKGQTVTLRCDPISGHDNLYWYRRVMGKEIKFLLHFVKESKQDESGMPNNRFLAERTGGTYSTLKVQPAELEDSGVYFCASSLRQGTGGYTFGSGTRLTVV.

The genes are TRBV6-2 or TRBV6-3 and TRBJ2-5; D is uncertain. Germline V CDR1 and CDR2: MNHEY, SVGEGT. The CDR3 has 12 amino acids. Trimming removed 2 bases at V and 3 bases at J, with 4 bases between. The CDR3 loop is CASSYVEETQYF. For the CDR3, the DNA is TGTGCCAGCAGTTACGTAGAAGAGACCCAGTACTTC.

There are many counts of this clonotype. CDR3 protein: CASSLDRVGEAFF. DNA for the CDR3: TGCGCCAGCAGCTTGGACAGGGTTGGTGAAGCTTTCTTT. J is TRBJ1-1 and V is TRBV5-1; a possible D gene is TRBD1 (6 bases). Germline CDR1 SGHRS, CDR2 YFSETQ. The ends were cut back, 0 bases at V and 7 bases at J, with 10 bases in the middle. This CDR3 contains 13 residues.

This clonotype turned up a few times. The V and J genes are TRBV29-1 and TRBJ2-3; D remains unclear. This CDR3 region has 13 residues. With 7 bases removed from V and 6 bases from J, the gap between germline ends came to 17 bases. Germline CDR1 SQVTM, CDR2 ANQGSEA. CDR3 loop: CSATRSASDTQYF. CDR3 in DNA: TGCAGCGCGACCCGATCCGCCAGCGATACGCAGTATTTT.